Presented here are 32 T cell receptor beta chains from one specimen sequenced in a study of shared clonotypes between healthy human individuals. Produced via immunoSEQ multiplex PCR; TCRdb's table is partial and in-frame only. The sample shows almost 750,000 clones, over 55% of them seen only once. The sequenced sample consisted of memory CD4+ T cells sorted from blood. Sample subset: CD45RA-negative fraction. These receptors all come from a woman in her twenties or thirties in good health.

V and J are TRBV10-3 and TRBJ2-3; TRBD2 aligns across 7 bases. Germline values: CDR1 ENHRY, CDR2 SYGVKD. Trimming took 3 bases from V and 6 from J; bases not matched to a gene: 9. The CDR3 contains 15 residues. The CDR3 coding sequence is TGTGCCATCAGTGAAACGGGAGGAACCAGGGATACGCAGTATTTT. This codes for CAISETGGTRDTQYF.

The chain has TRBV28 and TRBJ2-3, with D hard to call. Germline CDR1 and CDR2: MDHEN and SYDVKM. This CDR3 comprises 16 residues. V gave up 2 bases and J gave up 6 bases, with 18 bases separating them. The CDR3 nucleotides are TGTGCCAGCAGTTTACAGGCCCGCTCCGTTAGCGATACGCAGTATTTT. Its protein product is CASSLQARSVSDTQYF. The full variable domain, rest sourced from reference TRBV28 and TRBJ2-3, is DVKVTQSSRYLVKRTGEKVFLECVQDMDHENMFWYRQDPGLGLRLIYFSYDVKMKEKGDIPEGYSVSREKKERFSLILESASTNQTSMYLCASSLQARSVSDTQYFGPGTRLTVL.

V is TRBV18 and J is TRBJ2-5; D is undetermined. Trimming removed 1 base from V and 1 base from J, with 10 bases in between. Per the germline V gene, CDR1 is KGHSH and CDR2 is LQKENI. This CDR3 is 15 amino acids long. As DNA, the CDR3 is TGTGCCAGCTCACCACTTTCACAGATCCAAGAGACCCAGTACTTC. Translation gives CASSPLSQIQETQYF. Based on the CDR3 plus reference TRBV18 and TRBJ2-5, the full variable domain is NAGVMQNPRHLVRRRGQEARLRCSPMKGHSHVYWYRQLPEEGLKFMVYLQKENIIDESGMPKERFSAEFPKEGPSILRIQQVVRGDSAAYFCASSPLSQIQETQYFGPGTRLLVL.

This sequence joins TRBV9 and TRBJ2-7; D unresolved. The V end lost 0 bases, the J end lost 4 bases, and 17 bases lay between the germline ends. The CDR3 is 16 residues long. Germline assignment: CDR1 SGDLS and CDR2 YYNGEE. CDR3 amino acids: CASSVASSAQPYEQYF. The CDR3 DNA reads as TGTGCCAGCAGCGTAGCTTCATCGGCCCAGCCGTACGAGCAGTACTTC.

Remarks on this clone: One junction end does not reproduce the germline sequence, and a read error may be involved. This chain connects TRBV5-1 to TRBJ2-1, with TRBD2 matching 8 bases. The CDR3 contains 15 residues. Germline loops: CDR1 SGHRS, CDR2 YFSETQ. This chain's CDR3 is CASSLSQREYSEQFF. CDR3 DNA sequence: TGCGCCAGCAGCTTGTCCCAGCGGGAGTACAGTGAGCAGTTCTTC.

The chain is built from TRBV4-1 and TRBJ2-6; D unclear. V was cut by 1 base and J by 0 bases, with 10 bases left in between. Germline V gene lookup returns CDR1 MGHRA and CDR2 YSYEKL. The CDR3 runs to 17 residues. CDR3 region: CASSQGRARSGANVLTF. DNA of the CDR3: TGCGCCAGCAGCCAAGGAAGGGCCCGCTCTGGGGCCAACGTCCTGACTTTC.

The chain employs TRBV5-1 and TRBJ2-5; 10 nucleotides align to TRBD2. Germline CDR1 reads SGHRS; CDR2 reads YFSETQ. The CDR3 is 16 residues long. With V trimmed by 4 bases and J by 4 bases, 10 bases remained unmatched. The CDR3 spells CASSGSLAGRGETQYF. The CDR3 coding sequence is TGCGCCAGCAGCGGATCACTAGCGGGAAGGGGAGAGACCCAGTACTTC.

This clone was seen a few times. This chain links TRBV6-1 with TRBJ2-2, with D maybe TRBD2 (6 bases). The CDR3 length is 16 residues. CDR1 and CDR2 from the germline V gene are MNHNS and SASEGT. The V end was cut by 1 base, the J end by 1 base, with 10 bases between. CDR3 residues: CASSEVGGVNTGELFF. CDR3 bases: TGTGCCAGCAGTGAAGTTGGAGGGGTGAACACCGGGGAGCTGTTTTTT.

The chain uses TRBV5-1 and TRBJ1-2; D unresolved. The length of the CDR3 is 13 residues. Deletions cut 6 bases from V and 4 bases from J, with 13 bases between. Per the germline V gene, CDR1 is SGHRS and CDR2 is YFSETQ. The CDR3: CASTVRKTYGYTF. Here the CDR3 DNA reads TGCGCCAGCACGGTTCGAAAGACCTATGGCTACACCTTC.

The genes are TRBV18 and TRBJ1-1; D is unresolved. The CDR3 runs 13 residues. Germline V gene sequence: CDR1 KGHSH, CDR2 LQKENI. Deletions cut 0 bases from V and 4 bases from J, with 6 bases between. The CDR3 DNA follows: TGTGCCAGCTCACCACCGGTAGTCACTGAAGCTTTCTTT. Amino acid sequence: CASSPPVVTEAFF.

The rearrangement links TRBV19 to TRBJ1-5; TRBD1 matches at 7 bases. The germline V gene encodes CDR1 LNHDA and CDR2 SQIVND (reference sequence). The CDR3 sequence is 14 residues long. The ends lost 5 bases at V and 3 bases at J; junction bases unmatched: 4. The CDR3 loop reads CASSDRALNQPQHF. CDR3 sequence (DNA): TGTGCCAGTAGTGACAGGGCCCTCAATCAGCCCCAGCATTTT.

This chain joins TRBV19 and TRBJ2-1, with TRBD1 matching over 8 bases. This CDR3 comprises 13 residues. Germline V gene lookup returns CDR1 LNHDA and CDR2 SQIVND (reference sequence). Germline trimming cut 4 bases from V and 9 bases from J; bases unmatched to any gene: 5. The chain's CDR3 is CASSTQGDTEQFF. The CDR3 DNA follows: TGTGCCAGTAGTACACAGGGGGACACTGAGCAGTTCTTC.

The sample holds one count of this clone. The chain couples TRBV7-9 to TRBJ2-5; 9 bases are shared with TRBD1. This CDR3 has 14 residues. The trim removed 1 base at V and 11 bases at J, leaving 8 bases unmatched. In germline, CDR1 is SEHNR, CDR2 FQNEAQ (reference sequence). CDR3 sequence (DNA): TGTGCCAGCAGCTTAGGGACAGGGGTCCCTCATCAGTACTTC. It yields the protein CASSLGTGVPHQYF.

V is TRBV28 and J is TRBJ2-5, with D perhaps TRBD2 (6 bases). The CDR3 is 15 residues long. CDR1 and CDR2 from the germline V gene are MDHEN and SYDVKM. The germline V and J ends were trimmed by 6 bases and 1 base, with 15 bases remaining between them. The CDR3 region is CASRPRDWIQETQYF. CDR3 sequence (DNA): TGTGCCAGCAGACCAAGGGACTGGATCCAAGAGACCCAGTACTTC.

V and J are TRBV30 and TRBJ2-3, with D unresolved. This CDR3 is 11 amino acids long. Per germline, CDR1 GTSNPN and CDR2 SVGIG (reference sequence). The DNA for the CDR3 is TGTTCACTGGCGACTGGTGATACGCAGTATTTT. Amino acid sequence: CSLATGDTQYF.

The CDR3 nucleotides are TGTGCCAGCTCACCACCCAGGGAACGAGGGATCGAGCAGTACTTC. It yields the protein CASSPPRERGIEQYF. The chain employs TRBV18 and TRBJ2-7; tentatively, D is TRBD1 or TRBD2 (5 bases each). Germline CDR1 reads KGHSH; CDR2 reads LQKENI. V dropped 0 bases and J dropped 6 bases, with 15 bases sitting between them. There are 15 residues in the CDR3. Supplemented by reference TRBV18 and TRBJ2-7, the full variable domain reads NAGVMQNPRHLVRRRGQEARLRCSPMKGHSHVYWYRQLPEEGLKFMVYLQKENIIDESGMPKERFSAEFPKEGPSILRIQQVVRGDSAAYFCASSPPRERGIEQYFGPGTRLTVT.

This clone was seen a handful of times. The V and J genes are TRBV6-5 and TRBJ1-5; unclear D gene. CDR3 size: 13 residues. Between the trimmed V and J ends, which lost 8 bases and 2 bases, there was a span of 10 bases. The germline V gene encodes CDR1 MNHEY and CDR2 SVGAGI. CDR3 sequence reads: CASLFAGNQPQHF. CDR3 nucleotides: TGTGCCAGCTTGTTTGCGGGCAATCAGCCCCAGCATTTT.

V and J are TRBV27 and TRBJ1-1, with D possibly being TRBD1 (5 bases). Trimming removed 7 bases at V and 0 bases at J, with 12 bases between. CDR1 is MNHEY and CDR2 is SMNVEV in the germline V gene (reference sequence). CDR3 length: 14 residues. CDR3 nucleotides: TGTGCCAGCATTAAGTGGGGCATGAACACTGAAGCTTTCTTT. Amino acid sequence: CASIKWGMNTEAFF.

This sequence joins TRBV18 and TRBJ2-7, with 8 bases fitting TRBD1. This CDR3 comprises 15 residues. The trim removed 2 bases at V and 0 bases at J, leaving 3 bases unmatched. Per the germline V gene, CDR1 is KGHSH and CDR2 is LQKENI. The DNA of the CDR3 is TGTGCCAGCTCACCATCAGGGGGCGGCTCCTACGAGCAGTACTTC. Amino acids: CASSPSGGGSYEQYF.

The rearrangement links TRBV5-1 to TRBJ1-1, with a weak D call TRBD1 (6 bases). V lost 0 bases and J 5 bases, leaving 11 bases between the germline ends. Germline lookup yields CDR1 SGHRS and CDR2 YFSETQ. The CDR3 is 14 residues long. CDR3 bases: TGCGCCAGCAGCTTGGAGGGGGAAAGGACTGAAGCTTTCTTT. It translates to CASSLEGERTEAFF.

This rearrangement joins TRBV19 to TRBJ2-1; TRBD2 matches 13 bases. Germline CDR1 reads LNHDA; CDR2 reads SQIVND (reference sequence). V lost 5 bases, J lost 8 bases, and 3 bases stayed unmatched. CDR3 length: 14 residues. The CDR3 region has the DNA TGTGCCAGTAGTTCGACTAGCGGGAGGTATGAGCAGTTCTTC. Its translation: CASSSTSGRYEQFF.

The chain links TRBV7-2 to TRBJ2-1; TRBD2 matches 8 bases. Losses at the gene ends were 1 base for V and 6 bases for J; bases not matched to a gene: 2. This CDR3 has 14 residues. Germline V gene data show CDR1 as SGHTA and CDR2 as FQGNSA. The CDR3 region has the DNA TGTGCCAGCAGCTTAGTAGCGGGAAGCAATGAGCAGTTCTTC. Translation: CASSLVAGSNEQFF.

J is TRBJ2-2 and V is TRBV5-4; 12 nucleotides line up with TRBD1. The CDR3 runs 19 residues. The germline V gene encodes CDR1 SGHNT and CDR2 YYREEE (reference sequence). V was clipped by 4 bases and J by 9 bases; unmatched bases: 19. This CDR3 is CASSPSRPGTGGQGRELFF. CDR3 coding DNA: TGTGCCAGCAGCCCAAGCCGGCCCGGGACAGGGGGCCAAGGCAGGGAGCTGTTTTTT. Full variable domain (rest looked up from reference TRBV5-4 and TRBJ2-2): ETGVTQSPTHLIKTRGQQVTLRCSSQSGHNTVSWYQQALGQGPQFIFQYYREEENGRGNFPPRFSGLQFPNYSSELNVNALELDDSALYLCASSPSRPGTGGQGRELFFGEGSRLTVL.

The chain carries TRBV5-5 and TRBJ2-7; 13 bases map to TRBD2. The CDR3 is 14 amino acids. V lost 4 bases and J lost 7; bases outside the gene matches: 5. Germline values: CDR1 SGHKS, CDR2 YYEKEE (reference sequence). The CDR3 reads CASSQGLAGREQYF. CDR3 nucleotide sequence: TGTGCCAGCAGCCAGGGACTAGCGGGACGGGAGCAGTACTTC. Variable domain in full (rest from reference TRBV5-5 and TRBJ2-7): DAGVTQSPTHLIKTRGQQVTLRCSPISGHKSVSWYQQVLGQGPQFIFQYYEKEERGRGNFPDRFSARQFPNYSSELNVNALLLGDSALYLCASSQGLAGREQYFGPGTRLTVT.

The V and J genes are TRBV25-1 and TRBJ2-6; D gene unclear. Germline V lookup: CDR1 MGHDK, CDR2 SYGVNS. The V end lost 3 bases, the J end lost 0 bases, and 12 bases lay between the germline ends. This CDR3 contains 17 residues. The CDR3, as DNA: TGTGCCAGCAGTGAGGCAGCAACCCTCTCTGGGGCCAACGTCCTGACTTTC. Protein sequence: CASSEAATLSGANVLTF.

As concerns this clone: A much larger clone lies a single base off, so this may be a read error. The chain carries TRBV6-1 and TRBJ2-7; the D is unclear. Trimming stripped 4 bases from V and 3 bases from J, with 7 bases between. Germline CDR1 and CDR2: MNHNS and SASEGT. CDR3 length equals 12 residues. The CDR3 protein is CASSVGNYEQYF. DNA for the CDR3: TGTGCCAGCAGTGTAGGAAACTACGAGCAGTACTTC.

This chain connects TRBV9 to TRBJ2-5; D not certain. Germline CDR1 reads SGDLS; CDR2 reads YYNGEE. CDR3 length: 13 residues. V was pared by 0 bases and J by 1 base, with 4 bases between. This chain's CDR3 is CASSVASQETQYF. The CDR3 nucleotides are TGTGCCAGCAGCGTAGCAAGCCAAGAGACCCAGTACTTC.

CDR3 sequence reads: CASSRPSGRSYEQYF. The DNA of the CDR3 is TGTGCCAGTTCGAGACCATCCGGTCGTTCCTACGAGCAGTACTTC. The rearrangement links TRBV19 to TRBJ2-7; D is undetermined. V gave up 8 bases and J gave up 1 base, with 18 bases separating them. CDR1 is LNHDA, CDR2 SQIVND, per germline (reference sequence). The CDR3 loop spans 15 amino acids.

The J gene is TRBJ2-3, the V gene TRBV19; weak D call: TRBD1 (5 bases). The CDR3 is 13 residues long. Germline V gene lookup returns CDR1 LNHDA and CDR2 SQIVND (reference sequence). Trimming took 4 bases from V and 2 from J, leaving 7 bases between them. CDR3 residues: CASSTGYTDTQYF. Written as DNA, the CDR3 is TGTGCCAGTAGTACAGGGTACACAGATACGCAGTATTTT.

The gene calls are TRBV30 and TRBJ1-1; unclear D gene. Trimming stripped 2 bases from V and 2 bases from J, with 6 bases between. Germline loops: CDR1 GTSNPN, CDR2 SVGIG (reference sequence). CDR3 length: 12 residues. CDR3 region: CAWSHSNTEAFF. DNA of the CDR3: TGTGCCTGGAGTCACAGCAACACTGAAGCTTTCTTT.

This clone appeared once. This sequence joins TRBV30 and TRBJ1-5; TRBD1 aligns across 10 bases. This CDR3 has 14 amino acids. J was trimmed by 2 bases and V by 5 bases; bases with no gene match: 3. Germline assignment: CDR1 GTSNPN and CDR2 SVGIG (reference sequence). The CDR3 sequence is CAWGQGGGNQPQHF. CDR3 in DNA: TGTGCCTGGGGACAGGGGGGCGGCAATCAGCCCCAGCATTTT.

V is TRBV19 and J is TRBJ2-3; 13 bases map to TRBD2. J gave up 6 bases and V 6 bases, and 6 bases lay outside the gene matches. This CDR3 is built from 15 residues. CDR1 is LNHDA and CDR2 is SQIVND in the germline V gene (reference sequence). The CDR3 DNA follows: TGTGCCAGTAGACTACTAGCGGGAGGGAGGGATACGCAGTATTTT. Protein sequence: CASRLLAGGRDTQYF. Supplemented by reference TRBV19 and TRBJ2-3, the full variable domain reads DGGITQSPKYLFRKEGQNVTLSCEQNLNHDAMYWYRQDPGQGLRLIYYSQIVNDFQKGDIAEGYSVSREKKESFPLTVTSAQKNPTAFYLCASRLLAGGRDTQYFGPGTRLTVL.